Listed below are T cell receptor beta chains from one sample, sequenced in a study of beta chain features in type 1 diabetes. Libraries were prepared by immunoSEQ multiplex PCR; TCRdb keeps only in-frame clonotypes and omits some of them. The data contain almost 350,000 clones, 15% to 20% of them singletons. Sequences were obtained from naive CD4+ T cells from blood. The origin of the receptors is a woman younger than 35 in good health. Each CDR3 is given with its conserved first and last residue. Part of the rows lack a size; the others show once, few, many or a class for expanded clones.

cdr3_aa: CASSRNRDRDNYEQYF
v_call: TRBV13
clone_size: few

cdr3_aa: CASSLLADSYEQYF
v_call: TRBV5-1
clone_size: few

cdr3_aa: CASSQVGGGASEQFF
v_call: TRBV4-3
clone_size: few

cdr3_aa: CASSFIDRAQETQYF
v_call: TRBV5-1
clone_size: few

cdr3_aa: CSVEEGARRNTIYF
v_call: TRBV29-1
clone_size: few

cdr3_aa: CAWAGLSEAEAFF
v_call: TRBV30
clone_size: .

cdr3_aa: CASSLALNPTGTGELFF
v_call: TRBV7-2
clone_size: .

cdr3_aa: CAWSKSGTTGELFF
v_call: TRBV30
clone_size: .

cdr3_aa: CASSPGQAYNEQFF
v_call: TRBV28
clone_size: .

cdr3_aa: CASSNPGLADNEQFF
v_call: TRBV7-8
clone_size: few

cdr3_aa: CSVTDRDQPQHF
v_call: TRBV29-1
clone_size: .

cdr3_aa: CASKGSGETQYF
v_call: TRBV27
clone_size: .

cdr3_aa: CASSGGQPTSYNEQFF
v_call: TRBV5-1
clone_size: few